This entry lists 20 T cell receptor beta chains sequenced from one sample in a study of cytomegalovirus exposure and HLA in healthy donors. Amplification used 60 Vbeta primers and 13 Jbeta primers. Some clones are missing from TCRdb's copy, which holds only in-frame ones; the method was immunoSEQ multiplex PCR. The repertoire includes about 75,000 clones, roughly 82% of them detected once, and about 20% sits in the top ten. The sample consisted of PBMCs. Source of these receptors: a man aged 70-80 years in good health and CMV-seropositive.

This clone was seen a few times. CDR3 residues: CASSFRALGGETQYF. The CDR3 bases are TGTGCCAGCAGCTTCAGGGCCCTGGGGGGGGAGACCCAGTACTTC. The rearrangement joins TRBV5-6 to TRBJ2-5, with 7 bases aligning to TRBD2. The CDR3 has 15 amino acids. Trimming removed 2 bases from V and 5 bases from J; junction bases left unmatched: 9. Germline CDR1 and CDR2: SGHDT and YYEEEE.

V and J are TRBV29-1 and TRBJ2-1; TRBD1 matches at 7 bases. Germline V CDR1 and CDR2: SQVTM, ANQGSEA. The V segment lost 3 bases and the J segment 7 bases; nucleotides outside the gene matches: 9. This CDR3 comprises 14 residues. The CDR3 nucleotides read TGCAGCGTTGATCCCCCCTCAGGGGGAAATGAGCAGTTCTTC. This encodes CSVDPPSGGNEQFF.

V is TRBV14 and J is TRBJ2-5; 9 nucleotides match TRBD2. J gave up 1 base and V 1 base, and 7 bases lay outside the gene matches. The CDR3 spans 17 residues. CDR1 and CDR2 from the germline V gene are SGHDN and FVKESK. The CDR3 sequence is CASSQAPQREAQETQYF. CDR3 nucleotide sequence: TGTGCCAGCAGCCAAGCTCCCCAGCGGGAGGCCCAAGAGACCCAGTACTTC.

The V call is TRBV28, the J call TRBJ2-4, with 7 bases that match TRBD2. V gave up 3 bases and J gave up 6 bases; unmatched junction bases: 2. CDR1 is MDHEN, CDR2 SYDVKM, per germline. The CDR3 is made up of 13 amino acids. CDR3 sequence reads: CASSLGGRNIQYF. Here the CDR3 DNA reads TGTGCCAGCAGTTTGGGGGGGAGAAACATTCAGTACTTC. The full variable domain, in which reference TRBV28 and TRBJ2-4 provide the parts outside the CDR3, is DVKVTQSSRYLVKRTGEKVFLECVQDMDHENMFWYRQDPGLGLRLIYFSYDVKMKEKGDIPEGYSVSREKKERFSLILESASTNQTSMYLCASSLGGRNIQYFGAGTRLSVL.

The CDR3 protein is CASSGGRMDNQPQHF. CDR3 in DNA: TGTGCCAGCAGCGGGGGACGGATGGACAATCAGCCCCAGCATTTT. The chain combines TRBV2 with TRBJ1-5, with D perhaps TRBD1 (5 bases). V gave up 6 bases and J gave up 3 bases, with 15 bases separating them. The germline V gene has CDR1 SNHLY and CDR2 FYNNEI. CDR3 size: 15 residues.

The chain has TRBV5-6 and TRBJ2-5; TRBD2 might be the D (6 bases). The tail of the sequence fits TRBJ2-7 better, so the J call may be wrong. CDR1 and CDR2 (germline): SGHDT, YYEEEE. The CDR3 consists of 14 residues. The DNA for the CDR3 is TGTGCCAGCAGCTTCGGGCGGGGCTCCTACGAGCAGTACTTC. Its protein is CASSFGRGSYEQYF.

This clone occurred a few times. This rearrangement joins TRBV7-9 to TRBJ2-7; TRBD2 agrees at 7 bases. With V trimmed by 5 bases and J by 3 bases, 22 bases remained unmatched. The CDR3 covers 19 residues. Germline values: CDR1 SEHNR, CDR2 FQNEAQ (reference sequence). As DNA, the CDR3 is TGTGCCAGCAGCCCTAATAGGAGGGCTGGCGGGGGAGGCCTCTACGAGCAGTACTTC. It is translated as CASSPNRRAGGGGLYEQYF.

A few counts support this clone. V is TRBV5-4 and J is TRBJ1-2; 7 nucleotides agree with TRBD1. Germline CDR1 reads SGHNT; CDR2 reads YYREEE (reference sequence). V was clipped by 4 bases and J by 4 bases; unmatched bases: 10. The CDR3 length is 15 residues. CDR3 nucleotide sequence: TGTGCCAGCAGCATTTTCCGACAGGGCGGCTATGGCTACACCTTC. Translated: CASSIFRQGGYGYTF. The full variable domain, rest sourced from reference TRBV5-4 and TRBJ1-2, is ETGVTQSPTHLIKTRGQQVTLRCSSQSGHNTVSWYQQALGQGPQFIFQYYREEENGRGNFPPRFSGLQFPNYSSELNVNALELDDSALYLCASSIFRQGGYGYTFGSGTRLTVV.

The chain recombines TRBV7-7 with TRBJ2-2; the D gene is possibly TRBD1 (5 bases). CDR1 and CDR2 (germline): SSHAT, FNYEAQ (reference sequence). V lost 4 bases and J lost 0, with 9 bases in between. The CDR3 runs to 15 residues. This CDR3 reads CASSSTGPNTGELFF. Here the CDR3 DNA reads TGTGCCAGCAGCTCCACAGGACCGAACACCGGGGAGCTGTTTTTT.

A remark on this clone: The junction shows a germline mismatch at one end, possibly a read error. The V gene is TRBV2, the J gene TRBJ2-7, with 10 bases aligning to TRBD1. CDR1 is SNHLY and CDR2 is FYNNEI in the germline V gene. The CDR3 runs 13 residues. CDR3 coding DNA: TGTGCAAGCACCCGGGACAGGGGCTACGAGCAGTACTTC. Translating gives CASTRDRGYEQYF. The full variable domain, rest sourced from reference TRBV2 and TRBJ2-7, is EPEVTQTPSHQVTQMGQEVILRCVPISNHLYFYWYRQILGQKVEFLVSFYNNEISEKSEIFDDQFSVERPDGSNFTLKIRSTKLEDSAMYFCASTRDRGYEQYFGPGTRLTVT.

The chain couples TRBV25-1 to TRBJ2-3, with 7 bases matching TRBD2. The V segment lost 7 bases and the J segment 3 bases; nucleotides outside the gene matches: 7. The V gene's germline CDR1 is MGHDK and CDR2 SYGVNS. The CDR3 contains 14 residues. CDR3 in DNA: TGTGCCAGCACCCGACTAGCTCGGACAGATACGCAGTATTTT. Its protein product is CASTRLARTDTQYF.

J is TRBJ2-7 and V is TRBV9; TRBD2 matches at 9 bases. The CDR3 has 17 amino acids. Germline V gene data show CDR1 as SGDLS and CDR2 as YYNGEE. The ends lost 4 bases at V and 2 bases at J; junction bases unmatched: 13. The CDR3 reads CASSPQDSGGPTYEQYF. The CDR3 nucleotides read TGTGCCAGCAGCCCCCAGGATAGCGGGGGTCCTACCTACGAGCAGTACTTC.

The gene calls are TRBV9 and TRBJ2-7, with D possibly being TRBD2 (6 bases). CDR3 length equals 14 residues. V lost 3 bases and J 2 bases, leaving 12 bases between the germline ends. Germline CDR1 is SGDLS and CDR2 is YYNGEE. CDR3 loop: CASSAGLAPYEQYF. In nucleotides, the CDR3 is TGTGCCAGCAGCGCCGGGCTAGCGCCCTACGAGCAGTACTTC.

This clone was detected a few times. V is TRBV7-2 and J is TRBJ2-7; a weak D match, TRBD2 (6 bases). CDR3 length: 15 residues. Germline loops: CDR1 SGHTA, CDR2 FQGNSA. Trimming shortened V by 7 bases and J by 1 base, and 17 bases separated the two germline ends. The CDR3 sequence: CASTSGSGFSYEQYF. The CDR3 DNA sequence: TGTGCCAGCACCTCAGGAAGCGGGTTTTCCTACGAGCAGTACTTC.

The chain carries TRBV29-1 and TRBJ1-1; D is uncertain. The CDR3 runs 12 residues. Trimming took off 7 bases at V and 0 bases at J, with 9 bases between the two ends. Germline V gene sequence: CDR1 SQVTM, CDR2 ANQGSEA. The DNA of the CDR3 is TGCAGCGGCAGTGGTCTGAACACTGAAGCTTTCTTT. It encodes CSGSGLNTEAFF.

The V call is TRBV28, the J call TRBJ2-7; 10 bases are shared with TRBD2. The germline CDR1 and CDR2 sequences are MDHEN and SYDVKM. J was trimmed by 9 bases and V by 4 bases; bases with no gene match: 9. This CDR3 contains 14 residues. For the CDR3, the DNA is TGTGCCAGCAGTTCGGGGTCTAGCGGGAGTCTGCAGTACTTC. This encodes CASSSGSSGSLQYF.

This chain uses TRBV4-3 with TRBJ2-5; 7 bases fit TRBD1. The junction had 13 bases not matched to a gene; V was cut back by 2 bases and J by 4 bases. Germline V gene sequence: CDR1 LGHNA, CDR2 YSLEER. The CDR3 consists of 17 residues. The DNA for the CDR3 is TGCGCCAGCAGCCAAAGGCCCCAGACAGGGTTGGGAGAGACCCAGTACTTC. Translation: CASSQRPQTGLGETQYF.

This chain uses TRBV6-1 with TRBJ1-2; no definite D call. CDR3 length: 14 residues. Germline assignment: CDR1 MNHNS and CDR2 SASEGT. V dropped 4 bases and J dropped 0 bases, with 9 bases sitting between them. Here the CDR3 DNA reads TGTGCCAGCAGTGTTGGAGGAGCTAACTATGGCTACACCTTC. The encoded protein is CASSVGGANYGYTF.

The V call is TRBV10-2, the J call TRBJ2-5; D remains unclear. Trimming took 0 bases from V and 5 from J, leaving 7 bases between them. The germline V gene encodes CDR1 WSHSY and CDR2 SAAADI. This CDR3 has 13 residues. The CDR3 nucleotides read TGCGCCAGCAGTGAGTCCAGAGGTGAGACCCAGTACTTC. Translated, it gives CASSESRGETQYF.

V gene TRBV29-1 combines with J gene TRBJ2-5, with D perhaps matching TRBD1 (5 bases). The V gene's germline CDR1 is SQVTM and CDR2 ANQGSEA. CDR3 length equals 13 residues. V lost 3 bases, J lost 4 bases, and 12 bases lay in between. The DNA of the CDR3 is TGCAGCGTTGAGACAGACCTTAGAGAGACCCAGTACTTC. Translated: CSVETDLRETQYF.